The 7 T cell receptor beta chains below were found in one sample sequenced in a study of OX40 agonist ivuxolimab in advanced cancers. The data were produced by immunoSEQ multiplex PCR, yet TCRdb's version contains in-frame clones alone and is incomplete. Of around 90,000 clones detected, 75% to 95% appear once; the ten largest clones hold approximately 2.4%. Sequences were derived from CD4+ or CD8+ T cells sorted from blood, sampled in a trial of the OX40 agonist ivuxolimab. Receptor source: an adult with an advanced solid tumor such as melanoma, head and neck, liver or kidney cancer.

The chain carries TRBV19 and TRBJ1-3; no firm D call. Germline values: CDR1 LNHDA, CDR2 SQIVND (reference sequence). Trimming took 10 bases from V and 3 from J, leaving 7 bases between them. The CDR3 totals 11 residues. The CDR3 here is CATLDGNTIYF. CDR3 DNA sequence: TGTGCCACCCTCGATGGAAACACCATATATTTT. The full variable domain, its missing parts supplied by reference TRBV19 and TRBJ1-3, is DGGITQSPKYLFRKEGQNVTLSCEQNLNHDAMYWYRQDPGQGLRLIYYSQIVNDFQKGDIAEGYSVSREKKESFPLTVTSAQKNPTAFYLCATLDGNTIYFGEGSWLTVV.

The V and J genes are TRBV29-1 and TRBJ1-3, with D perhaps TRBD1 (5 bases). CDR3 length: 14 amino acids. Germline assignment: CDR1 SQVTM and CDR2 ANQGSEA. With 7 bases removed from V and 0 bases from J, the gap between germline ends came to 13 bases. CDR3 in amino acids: CSARRGSSGNTIYF. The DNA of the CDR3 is TGCAGCGCCCGGAGGGGCAGCTCTGGAAACACCATATATTTT.

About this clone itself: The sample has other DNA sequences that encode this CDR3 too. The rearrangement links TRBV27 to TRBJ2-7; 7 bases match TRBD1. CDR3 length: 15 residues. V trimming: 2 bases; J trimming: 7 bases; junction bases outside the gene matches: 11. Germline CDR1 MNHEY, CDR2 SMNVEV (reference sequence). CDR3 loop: CASSLRGTECDEQYF. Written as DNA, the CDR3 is TGTGCCAGCAGTTTACGAGGGACAGAGTGCGATGAGCAGTACTTC.

CDR3 DNA sequence: TGTGCCAGCGGTACAGTTAGCTCCTACAATGAGCAGTTCTTC. Residues: CASGTVSSYNEQFF. J is TRBJ2-1 and V is TRBV6-1; D is unresolved. CDR1 is MNHNS and CDR2 is SASEGT in the germline V gene. Trimming took off 8 bases at V and 0 bases at J, with 11 bases between the two ends. This CDR3 comprises 14 residues.

CDR3 sequence reads: CASSGIPGPSSGANVLTF. In DNA form, the CDR3 reads TGCGCCAGCAGTGGGATACCGGGACCGAGCTCTGGGGCCAACGTCCTGACTTTC. The chain joins TRBV10-2 to TRBJ2-6; D tentatively reads TRBD1 or TRBD2 (5 bases each). The CDR3 totals 18 residues. Germline V CDR1 and CDR2: WSHSY, SAAADI. V was trimmed by 4 bases and J by 0 bases, leaving 16 bases between them.

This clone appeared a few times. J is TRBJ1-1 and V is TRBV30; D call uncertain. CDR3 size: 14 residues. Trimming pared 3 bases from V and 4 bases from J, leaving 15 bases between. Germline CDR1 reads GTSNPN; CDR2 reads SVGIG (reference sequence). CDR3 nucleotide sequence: TGTGCCTGGAGGGAGGCCCCCCTAGGCACTGAAGCTTTCTTT. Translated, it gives CAWREAPLGTEAFF.

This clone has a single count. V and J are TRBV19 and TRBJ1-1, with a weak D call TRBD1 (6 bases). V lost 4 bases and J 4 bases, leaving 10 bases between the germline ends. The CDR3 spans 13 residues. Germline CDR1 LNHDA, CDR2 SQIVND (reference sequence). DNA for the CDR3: TGTGCCAGTAGTACCGCCAGGGGCACTGAAGCTTTCTTT. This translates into CASSTARGTEAFF.